This record concerns one TCR beta chain sequence. This clonotype was counted at least ten times. Its antigen target is currently unknown. Qualities for individual bases were not recorded, and no much larger clone is one base off. From the germline V gene (reference sequence), CDR1 is DFQATT and CDR2 is SNEGSKA. Measured from the cysteine to the phenylalanine, the CDR3 is 17 residues long. Only the CDR3 DNA stays, 51 bases, in frame from base 1. Cut back by 3 bases and 0 bases, the V and J ends lie 20 bases apart. This sample is part of a study of regulatory T cells in long-lasting Graves disease (TCRdb year 2021). About the investigation overall: Persistent Graves' disease meant more than 5 years of antithyroid drug treatment with TSH receptor autoantibodies that stayed positive. Patients with persistent Graves' disease were compared with patients with newly diagnosed Graves' disease using TCR sequencing and RNA sequencing of peripheral blood. The study took place in China and was registered as a clinical trial. A total of roughly 35 samples were covered by TCR sequencing, comprising approximately 13 persistent and roughly 20 newly diagnosed Graves' disease patients. Persistent Graves' disease patients in the clinical cohort had taken antithyroid drugs for 8 to 12 years on average.

The meaning of the sample's time point label: persistent/refractory GD, antithyroid drugs over 5 years with positive TRAb. For both TCR sequencing and RNA sequencing, RNA was extracted from PBMCs using TRIzol. The diagnosis of Graves' disease was made according to American Thyroid Association guidelines. Recruitment of patients was carried out at an endocrinology department in Xi'an, China. Each patient gave around 9.2 milliliters of peripheral blood, collected in an EDTA anticoagulant tube. Ficoll Paque Plus density gradient separation was used to isolate PBMCs, and no further T cell sorting was performed. An Agilent 2100 Bioanalyzer and agarose gel were used to check RNA quality, while a NanoDrop 2000 measured RNA concentration. Libraries were constructed by multiplex PCR. The sequencing machine was an Illumina HiSeq 4000. To build TCR beta libraries, CDR3 regions were amplified by Arm-PCR using iRepertoire HTBI primers. PCR products were gel purified before sequencing. The study's processing was this. Gene usage analysis of CDR3 amino acid clonotypes relied on the approximately 68 TRBV and 14 TRBJ segments identified across samples. Filtered high-quality paired reads were merged into contigs using COPE and FqMerger. BLAST was used to align contigs to IMGT TRBV, TRBD and TRBJ reference genes, and CDR3 was defined according to IMGT. Highly expanded clones were defined as clonotypes with a frequency above 0.1%. Shannon entropy served as the measure of repertoire diversity, while the Gini coefficient captured V-J evenness. A clonotype found in more than one individual was treated as public. TCRdb applied fastp at Q25 and MiXCR to the public reads, then kept only in-frame beta chains. Every distinct CDR3 protein forms one entry, paired with its most common genes and DNA. The V and J calls here are based on TCRdb, not the publication. For this sample there are about 430,000 distinct CDR3 sequences; over 20% appear just once. Jointly, the top ten make up roughly an eighth of the sample.

Findings and caveats that apply to the study as a whole: Only the TCR beta chain was sequenced and analyzed. Peripheral blood alone was examined, since thyroid tissue, which constituted the primary lesion, could not be accessed. Compared with newly diagnosed patients, patients with persistent Graves' disease had lower TCR Shannon entropy and fewer highly expanded clones, which suggests clonal expansion. The authors noted that the small sample size was a limitation that may lower accuracy. A larger number of public clonotypes was shared among persistent patients (approximately 2,600) than among newly diagnosed patients (around 890). Persistent disease showed preferential use of TRBV28, TRBJ1-2 and TRBJ2-5, whereas newly diagnosed disease favored TRBV20-1 and TRBJ2-1.

The V and J segments used are TRBV20-1 and TRBJ1-1; possibly the D gene is TRBD1, per 5 matching bases. This TCR was recovered from a female donor with Graves disease. Sample: peripheral blood mononuclear cells (PBMCs), taken when the disease was refractory, from a patient treated with antithyroid drugs. The nucleotide sequence reads TGCAGTGCTAGCTCGATGTCGGGGGTTAGGATGAACACTGAAGCTTTCTTT. The translation is CSASSMSGVRMNTEAFF.